Listed here is a single TCR beta chain. This sample is part of a study of blood T cell repertoires in COVID-19. Overall study: Material from acute and convalescent COVID-19 was sourced from the United States, Italy and Spain. The analysed material was cDNA or gDNA that came from T cells, B-cell-depleted T cells, or PBMCs.

Methods used by the authors: Estimation of nucleated cell counts was performed using reference gene primer amplification. The repertoire was sequenced with immunoSEQ multiplex PCR; TCRdb's copy has only in-frame clones and lacks some. The D gene and trimming were derived from the DNA, and the V and J assignments and clone size from that table. The sample comprises 200,000 or so clones, roughly nine tenths of which are singletons, and 2.1% rests with the top ten. With V trimmed by 0 bases and J by 7 bases, 7 bases remained unmatched. In germline, CDR1 is MNHEY, CDR2 SMNVEV (reference sequence). This CDR3 has 16 residues.

Sequenced: peripheral blood. The rearrangement joins TRBV27 to TRBJ2-7, with 12 bases identical to TRBD2. The TCR sequence derives from a man aged 70-80 years with active or convalescent COVID-19. The CDR3 DNA is TGTGCCAGCAGTTTATCCCCGGGACTAGCGGGCTGGGAGCAGTACTTC. Translated, it gives CASSLSPGLAGWEQYF.